The 18 T cell receptor beta chains presented below share a single source sample, sequenced in a study of blood T cell repertoires in COVID-19. Some clones are missing from TCRdb's copy, which holds only in-frame ones; the method was immunoSEQ multiplex PCR. This sample has 200,000 to 250,000 clones, with under 90% found just once. The sequenced sample was PBMCs or T cells enriched from blood (not recorded which). Receptors originate from a man aged 60-69 years who had recovered from COVID-19.

The chain recombines TRBV11-3 with TRBJ1-2; possible D gene TRBD1, 6 bases. V shed 0 bases and J shed 8 bases, with 16 bases lying between them. The V gene's germline CDR1 is SGHNT and CDR2 YENEEA. The CDR3 runs to 15 residues. The CDR3 sequence: CASSLEGAALWGYTF. The CDR3, as DNA: TGTGCCAGCAGCTTAGAGGGGGCCGCCCTCTGGGGCTACACCTTC.

This clone was seen only once. This sequence joins TRBV5-4 and TRBJ2-7, with 9 nucleotides matching TRBD1. CDR1 is SGHNT, CDR2 YYREEE, per germline (reference sequence). The V and J ends lost 4 bases and 7 bases, in that order; junction bases with no gene match: 12. This CDR3 is built from 15 residues. CDR3 nucleotide sequence: TGTGCCAGCAGCCCGGACGGGACAGGGCTTGGGGAGCAGTACTTC. This sequence encodes CASSPDGTGLGEQYF.

This clone was counted only a few times. The rearrangement uses TRBV2 and TRBJ2-7; tentatively, D is TRBD2 (7 bases). Germline CDR1 SNHLY, CDR2 FYNNEI. The CDR3 sequence is 14 residues long. The V end was cut by 7 bases, the J end by 3 bases, with 16 bases between. The CDR3 sequence: CASTSRGQDYEQYF. The CDR3 DNA follows: TGTGCCAGCACGTCGCGGGGGCAAGACTACGAGCAGTACTTC.

The chain has TRBV6-5 and TRBJ2-5, with TRBD1 as a possible D gene (5 bases). Germline assignment: CDR1 MNHEY and CDR2 SVGAGI. The CDR3 is made up of 15 amino acids. Trimming shortened V by 8 bases and J by 2 bases, and 18 bases separated the two germline ends. The CDR3 reads CASRRLLDNQETQYF. Written as DNA, the CDR3 is TGTGCCAGCCGAAGATTACTGGACAATCAAGAGACCCAGTACTTC.

This rearrangement joins TRBV19 to TRBJ2-5; 7 positions match TRBD2. This CDR3 spans 14 amino acids. Per the germline V gene, CDR1 is LNHDA and CDR2 is SQIVND (reference sequence). J gave up 3 bases and V 5 bases, and 6 bases lay outside the gene matches. The CDR3 protein is CASSLLSGEETQYF. The CDR3 nucleotides read TGTGCCAGTAGTCTATTGAGCGGGGAAGAGACCCAGTACTTC.

The chain uses TRBV27 and TRBJ2-7, with a weak D call TRBD2 (5 bases). Germline V gives CDR1 MNHEY, CDR2 SMNVEV (reference sequence). The ends were cut back, 5 bases at V and 6 bases at J, with 14 bases in the middle. This CDR3 has 13 residues. The CDR3 spells CASSPTAGTEQYF. In DNA form, the CDR3 reads TGTGCCAGCAGTCCCACGGCGGGTACCGAGCAGTACTTC.

The gene calls are TRBV10-2 and TRBJ1-2; no clear D. The CDR3 is 13 amino acids. Germline V CDR1 and CDR2: WSHSY, SAAADI. V shed 0 bases and J shed 4 bases, with 6 bases lying between them. CDR3 in amino acids: CASSESAGYGYTF. The DNA of the CDR3 is TGCGCCAGCAGTGAGTCGGCAGGCTATGGCTACACCTTC.

This clone was seen only once. The gene calls are TRBV5-1 and TRBJ2-3, with D maybe TRBD2 (6 bases). Trimming removed 0 bases at V and 5 bases at J, with 16 bases between. There are 16 residues in the CDR3. Per the germline V gene, CDR1 is SGHRS and CDR2 is YFSETQ. The CDR3: CASSLVGPSEGDTQYF. As DNA, the CDR3 is TGCGCCAGCAGCTTGGTCGGCCCCTCGGAGGGAGATACGCAGTATTTT.

V is TRBV9 and J is TRBJ2-7, with 8 bases fitting TRBD1. The CDR3 sequence is 16 residues long. The germline gives CDR1 SGDLS, CDR2 YYNGEE. Trimming removed 3 bases from V and 4 bases from J; junction bases left unmatched: 12. In DNA, the CDR3 is TGTGCCAGCAGCGCCTCAACCGGGACAGGCAGTTACGAGCAGTACTTC. Translation gives CASSASTGTGSYEQYF.

This sequence joins TRBV6-5 and TRBJ2-1; 7 positions match TRBD2. This CDR3 region has 15 residues. Trimming at V came to 6 bases and at J to 4 bases, leaving 9 bases not matched to a gene. Germline V gene sequence: CDR1 MNHEY, CDR2 SVGAGI. CDR3 in amino acids: CASSMIAGGYNEQFF. CDR3 nucleotide sequence: TGTGCCAGCAGCATGATAGCGGGCGGTTACAATGAGCAGTTCTTC.

This clone was recorded once. The chain links TRBV6-5 to TRBJ1-3, with D possibly being TRBD1 (5 bases). With 0 bases removed from V and 0 bases from J, the gap between germline ends came to 9 bases. The CDR3 contains 16 residues. Looked up from germline, CDR1 is MNHEY and CDR2 is SVGAGI. This CDR3 reads CASSYSQDSSGNTIYF. The DNA of the CDR3 is TGTGCCAGCAGTTACTCCCAAGACAGCTCTGGAAACACCATATATTTT.

The chain couples TRBV30 to TRBJ2-1; the match to TRBD1 covers 9 bases. Trimming removed 0 bases from V and 9 bases from J; junction bases left unmatched: 3. There are 13 residues in the CDR3. Germline V gene data show CDR1 as GTSNPN and CDR2 as SVGIG (reference sequence). In DNA, the CDR3 is TGTGCCTGGAGTGTACAGGGGGCTGGTGAGCAGTTCTTC. Its protein product is CAWSVQGAGEQFF.

The rearrangement links TRBV11-2 to TRBJ2-7, with D perhaps matching TRBD2 (5 bases). V was pared by 5 bases and J by 4 bases, with 15 bases between. The CDR3 is 14 amino acids. From germline, CDR1 is SGHAT and CDR2 FQNNGV. CDR3 loop: CASSPVRATYEQYF. The CDR3 DNA reads as TGTGCCAGCAGCCCAGTGAGGGCAACTTACGAGCAGTACTTC.

This chain joins TRBV19 and TRBJ1-1, with D perhaps TRBD1 (6 bases). CDR3 length: 14 residues. V lost 6 bases and J lost 4, with 15 bases in between. Germline V lookup: CDR1 LNHDA, CDR2 SQIVND (reference sequence). CDR3 residues: CASRPTGPGTEAFF. DNA for the CDR3: TGTGCCAGTAGACCTACAGGGCCCGGCACTGAAGCTTTCTTT.

The chain has TRBV6-5 and TRBJ1-2; TRBD1 matches 8 bases. V shed 5 bases, J shed 5 bases, and the junction held 10 bases outside the gene matches. Per germline, CDR1 MNHEY and CDR2 SVGAGI. The CDR3 totals 15 residues. CDR3 DNA: TGTGCCAGCAGTAGAACTCCGACAGGGGAGTATGGCTACACCTTC. Its translation: CASSRTPTGEYGYTF.

The gene calls are TRBV7-8 and TRBJ2-1; 10 positions match TRBD2. Germline values: CDR1 SGHVS, CDR2 FQNEAQ. Trimming removed 2 bases from V and 1 base from J; junction bases left unmatched: 2. The CDR3 is made up of 16 amino acids. CDR3 loop: CASSLLAGDSYNEQFF. CDR3 nucleotides: TGTGCCAGCAGCTTACTAGCGGGGGATTCCTACAATGAGCAGTTCTTC.

In its sample, this clone was seen a few times. The same CDR3 is also encoded by other DNA sequences in this sample. The chain combines TRBV5-1 with TRBJ1-1; D possibly corresponds to TRBD1 (6 bases). Deletions cut 3 bases from V and 5 bases from J, with 11 bases between. CDR3 size: 13 residues. CDR1 and CDR2 from the germline V gene are SGHRS and YFSETQ. The CDR3 is CASSSSGETEAFF. The CDR3 DNA reads TGCGCCAGCAGCTCCTCAGGGGAAACTGAAGCTTTCTTT.

V usage is TRBV5-6 and J usage is TRBJ1-6, with D maybe TRBD1 (6 bases). This CDR3 is 13 amino acids long. Trimming shortened V by 4 bases and J by 7 bases, and 9 bases separated the two germline ends. Germline V lookup: CDR1 SGHDT, CDR2 YYEEEE. The CDR3 coding sequence is TGTGCCAGCAGCGGACAGCCAAATTCACCCCTCCACTTT. Its protein product is CASSGQPNSPLHF.